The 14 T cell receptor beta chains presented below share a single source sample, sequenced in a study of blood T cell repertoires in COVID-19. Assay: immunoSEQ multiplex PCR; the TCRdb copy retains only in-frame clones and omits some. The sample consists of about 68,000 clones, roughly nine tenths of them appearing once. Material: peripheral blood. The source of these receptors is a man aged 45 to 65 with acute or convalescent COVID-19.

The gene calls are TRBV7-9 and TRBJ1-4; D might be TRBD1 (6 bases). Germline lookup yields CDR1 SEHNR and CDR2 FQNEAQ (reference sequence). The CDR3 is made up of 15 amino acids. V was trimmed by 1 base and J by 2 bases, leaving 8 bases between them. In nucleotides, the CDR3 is TGTGCCAGCAGCTTAGGGACAGCCACTAATGAAAAACTGTTTTTT. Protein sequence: CASSLGTATNEKLFF.

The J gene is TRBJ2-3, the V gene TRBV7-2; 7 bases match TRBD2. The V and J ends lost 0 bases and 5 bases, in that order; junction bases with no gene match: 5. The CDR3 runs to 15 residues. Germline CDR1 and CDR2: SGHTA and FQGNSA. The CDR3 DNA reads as TGTGCCAGCAGCTTAGCCACAGCGGGGCTAGATACGCAGTATTTT. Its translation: CASSLATAGLDTQYF.

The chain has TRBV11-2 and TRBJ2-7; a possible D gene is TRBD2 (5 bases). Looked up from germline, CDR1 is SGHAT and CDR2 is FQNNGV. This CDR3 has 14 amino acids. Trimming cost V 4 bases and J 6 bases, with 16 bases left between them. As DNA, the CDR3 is TGTGCCAGCAGCTCCTCCGGACTCGTTTTCGAGCAGTACGTC. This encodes CASSSSGLVFEQYV.

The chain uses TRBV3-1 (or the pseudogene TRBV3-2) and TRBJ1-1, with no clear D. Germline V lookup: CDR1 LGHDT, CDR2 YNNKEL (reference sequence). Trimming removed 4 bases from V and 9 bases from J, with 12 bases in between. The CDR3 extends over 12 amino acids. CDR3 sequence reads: CASSRGTEQAFF. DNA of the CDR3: TGTGCCAGCAGCCGAGGTACTGAACAAGCTTTCTTT.

Here the CDR3 DNA reads TGTGCCAGCAGTGAAAGGCCCAGAGGGACTAGCGGGAGTGGGAATGAGCAGTTCTTC. This translates into CASSERPRGTSGSGNEQFF. The rearrangement joins TRBV6-1 to TRBJ2-1, with 14 bases lining up with TRBD2. Germline CDR1 is MNHNS and CDR2 is SASEGT. The CDR3 has 19 amino acids. The ends lost 2 bases at V and 7 bases at J; junction bases unmatched: 13.

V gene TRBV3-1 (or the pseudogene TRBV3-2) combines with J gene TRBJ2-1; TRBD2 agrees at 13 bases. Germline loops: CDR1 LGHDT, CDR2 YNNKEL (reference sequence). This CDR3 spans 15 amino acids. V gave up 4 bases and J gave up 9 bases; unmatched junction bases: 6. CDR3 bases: TGTGCCAGCAGCCTACTAGCGGGAGGGCCGGGTGAGCAGTTCTTC. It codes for CASSLLAGGPGEQFF.

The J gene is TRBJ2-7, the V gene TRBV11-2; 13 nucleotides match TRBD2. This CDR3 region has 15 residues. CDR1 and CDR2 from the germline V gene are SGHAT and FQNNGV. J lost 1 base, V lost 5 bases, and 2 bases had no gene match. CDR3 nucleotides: TGTGCCAGCAGCGTGGGACTAGCGGGATCCTACGAGCAGTACGTC. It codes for CASSVGLAGSYEQYV.

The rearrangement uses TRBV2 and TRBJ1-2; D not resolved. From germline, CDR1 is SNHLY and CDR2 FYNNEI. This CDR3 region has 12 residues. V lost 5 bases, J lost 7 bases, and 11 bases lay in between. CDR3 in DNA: TGTGCCAGCAGTTCGACATCTCGTGGCTACACCTTC. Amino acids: CASSSTSRGYTF.

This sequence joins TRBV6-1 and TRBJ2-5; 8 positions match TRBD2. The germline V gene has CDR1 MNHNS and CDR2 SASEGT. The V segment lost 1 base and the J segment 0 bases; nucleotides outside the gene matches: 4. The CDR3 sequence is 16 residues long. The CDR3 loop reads CASSEGASGYQETQYF. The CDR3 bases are TGTGCCAGCAGTGAAGGCGCTAGCGGGTACCAAGAGACCCAGTACTTC.

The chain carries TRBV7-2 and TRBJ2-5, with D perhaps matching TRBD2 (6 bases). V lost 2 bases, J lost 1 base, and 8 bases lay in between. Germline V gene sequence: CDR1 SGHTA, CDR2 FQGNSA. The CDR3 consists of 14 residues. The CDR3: CASSLPGGQETQYF. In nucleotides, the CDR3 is TGTGCCAGCAGCTTACCCGGGGGCCAAGAGACCCAGTACTTC.

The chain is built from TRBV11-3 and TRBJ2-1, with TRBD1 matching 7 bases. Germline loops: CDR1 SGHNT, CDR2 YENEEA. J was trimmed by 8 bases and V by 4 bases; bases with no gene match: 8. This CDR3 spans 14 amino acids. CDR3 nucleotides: TGTGCCAGCAGCTCGAGGGGGCCCCTCGATGAGCAGTTCTTC. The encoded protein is CASSSRGPLDEQFF.

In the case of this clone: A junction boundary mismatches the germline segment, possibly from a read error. CDR3 nucleotides: TGTGCCAGCAGTGTAGGCGGGAGGTCGAATGAGCAGTTCTTC. Translating gives CASSVGGRSNEQFF. The chain links TRBV9 to TRBJ2-1, with TRBD2 matching over 8 bases. The CDR3 runs to 14 residues. Germline lookup yields CDR1 SGDLS and CDR2 YYNGEE.

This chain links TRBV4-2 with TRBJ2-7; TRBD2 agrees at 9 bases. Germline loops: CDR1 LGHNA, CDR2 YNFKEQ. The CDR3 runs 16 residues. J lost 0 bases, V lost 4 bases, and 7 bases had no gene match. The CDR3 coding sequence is TGTGCCAGCAGCCGAGAAGTAGCGGGAGTCTCCTACGAGCAGTACTTC. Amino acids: CASSREVAGVSYEQYF.

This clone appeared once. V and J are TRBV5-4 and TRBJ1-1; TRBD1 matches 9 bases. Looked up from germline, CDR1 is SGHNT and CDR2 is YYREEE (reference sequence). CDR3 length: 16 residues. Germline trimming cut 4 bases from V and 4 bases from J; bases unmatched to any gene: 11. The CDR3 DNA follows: TGTGCCAGCAGCCTACGTCCGGGACAGGGTCCCACTGAAGCTTTCTTT. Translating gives CASSLRPGQGPTEAFF.